This TCR beta chain was found in a study of T-cell memory formation after mild COVID-19. TCRdb passed the 5' RACE reads through MiXCR, listing each CDR3 protein once. The data contain 150,000 to 200,000 distinct CDR3 sequences, around a third of them seen just once; the ten biggest clones take up around 13%. Per the germline V gene, CDR1 is LNHDA and CDR2 is SQIVND (reference sequence). The V and J ends lost 5 bases and 6 bases, in that order; junction bases with no gene match: 11. The CDR3 loop spans 16 amino acids. The TCR was taken from an adult woman who had mild COVID-19 (a few samples of this study predate the infection). Cell type and time point are not known. Sequenced sample: PBMCs or a T cell subset sorted from them (not recorded which). The rearrangement joins TRBV19 to TRBJ2-3; 10 bases map to TRBD2. Here the CDR3 DNA reads TGTGCCAGTAGTCCGTCTAGCGGGGGCCCTAGGGATACGCAGTATTTT. Translation gives CASSPSSGGPRDTQYF.